This section outlines one TCR beta chain sequence together with its context. This entry belongs to a study of control samples from healthy donors and cancer patients. The CDR3 spans 15 residues. V was trimmed by 2 bases and J by 3 bases, leaving 11 bases between them. The germline V gene encodes CDR1 SGHVS and CDR2 FQNEAQ. Clones were read by immunoSEQ multiplex PCR, and TCRdb kept only the in-frame ones, dropping some. The sample includes some 140,000 clones, around nine tenths of them seen just once. The source is a young man in good health. The sequenced sample was blood. This chain connects TRBV7-8 to TRBJ1-5, with a weak D call TRBD1 (5 bases). This CDR3 reads CASSLNRLNNQPQHF. CDR3 DNA sequence: TGTGCCAGCAGCTTAAACAGGCTCAACAATCAGCCCCAGCATTTT.